This T cell receptor beta chain originates from a study of cytomegalovirus exposure and HLA in healthy donors. The overall study: An earlier analysis identified 120 million or so unique TCR beta sequences in about 180 million T cells. The study placed about 81% of its 398 genotyped donors in the Caucasian-associated ancestry cluster.

The CDR3 covers 15 residues. Per germline, CDR1 SGHVS and CDR2 FNYEAQ. V dropped 3 bases and J dropped 7 bases, with 15 bases sitting between them. 60 Vbeta and 13 Jbeta primers were used in PCR. Assay used: immunoSEQ multiplex PCR; TCRdb lists only in-frame clones, some missing. The repertoire includes over 150,000 clones, 75% to 90% of them detected once, and 0.65% sits in the top ten. As for this clone: Antigen: not known.

Study-level findings and limits: A prior analysis recorded that most TCR beta V segments were productive about 90% or about 30% of the time. TCR beta chains numbering 150 to 200 were designated cytomegalovirus-associated.

The sequence came from a boy aged 5 to 17 in good health and CMV-seronegative. This chain joins TRBV7-6 and TRBJ1-4, with a weak D call TRBD1 (6 bases). The sample taken for sequencing was PBMCs. CDR3 sequence reads: CASSLTARGAEKLFF. For the CDR3, the DNA is TGTGCCAGCAGCTTGACTGCCAGGGGCGCTGAAAAACTGTTTTTT.